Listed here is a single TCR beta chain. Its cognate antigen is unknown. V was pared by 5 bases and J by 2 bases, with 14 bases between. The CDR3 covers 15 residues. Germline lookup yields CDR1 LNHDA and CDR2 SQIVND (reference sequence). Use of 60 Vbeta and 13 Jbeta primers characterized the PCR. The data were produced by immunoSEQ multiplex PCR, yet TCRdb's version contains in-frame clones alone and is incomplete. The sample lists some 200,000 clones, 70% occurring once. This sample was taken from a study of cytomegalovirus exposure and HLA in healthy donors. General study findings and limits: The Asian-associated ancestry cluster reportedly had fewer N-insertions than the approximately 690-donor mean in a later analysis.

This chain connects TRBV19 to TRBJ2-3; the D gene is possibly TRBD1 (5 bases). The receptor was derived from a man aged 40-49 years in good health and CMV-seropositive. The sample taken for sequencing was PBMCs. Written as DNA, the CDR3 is TGTGCCAGTAGTGGGGCAGCCTTTTACACAGATACGCAGTATTTT. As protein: CASSGAAFYTDTQYF.